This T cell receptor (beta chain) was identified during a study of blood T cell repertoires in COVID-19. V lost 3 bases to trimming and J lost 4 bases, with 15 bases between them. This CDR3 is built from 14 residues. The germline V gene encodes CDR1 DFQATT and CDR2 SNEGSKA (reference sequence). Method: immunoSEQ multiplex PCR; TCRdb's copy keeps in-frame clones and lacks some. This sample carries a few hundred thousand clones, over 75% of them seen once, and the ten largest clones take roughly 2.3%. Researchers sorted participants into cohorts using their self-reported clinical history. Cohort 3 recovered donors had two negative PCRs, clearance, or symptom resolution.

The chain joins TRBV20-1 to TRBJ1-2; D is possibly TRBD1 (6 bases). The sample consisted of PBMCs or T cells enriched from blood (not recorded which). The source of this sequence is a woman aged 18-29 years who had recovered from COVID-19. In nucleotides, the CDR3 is TGCAGTGCTAGTGCACAGGGATCCGGCTATGGCTACACCTTC. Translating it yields CSASAQGSGYGYTF.